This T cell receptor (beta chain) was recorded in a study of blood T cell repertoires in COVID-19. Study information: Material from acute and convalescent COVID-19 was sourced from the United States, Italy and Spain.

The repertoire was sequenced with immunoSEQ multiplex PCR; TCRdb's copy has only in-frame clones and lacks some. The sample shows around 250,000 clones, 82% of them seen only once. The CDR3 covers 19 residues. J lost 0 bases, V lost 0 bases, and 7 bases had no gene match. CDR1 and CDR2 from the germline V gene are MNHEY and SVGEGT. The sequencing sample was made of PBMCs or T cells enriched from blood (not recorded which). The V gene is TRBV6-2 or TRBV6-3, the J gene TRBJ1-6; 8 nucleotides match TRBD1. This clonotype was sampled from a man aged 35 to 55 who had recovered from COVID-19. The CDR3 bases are TGTGCCAGCAGTTACTCACCGGACAGGGAAAGCTCCTATAATTCACCCCTCCACTTT. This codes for CASSYSPDRESSYNSPLHF.